Listed below are T cell receptor beta chains from one sample, sequenced in a study of early stage breast cancer tumors. Here immunoSEQ multiplex PCR was the method, and the copy in TCRdb shows in-frame clones only, minus some. The data show roughly 56,000 clones, approximately 80% seen once. Material for sequencing was blood. These receptors were obtained from a person aged 25-39 years with breast cancer. Both conserved end residues are part of each CDR3. The D gene is left open where the match is weak. Rows give clone size only sometimes, using once, few, many, or a class for an expanded clone.

D,size,J,V,CDR3,DNA
NA,NA,TRBJ1-6,TRBV15,CATKLAQLDSPLHF,TGTGCCACCAAACTGGCACAGCTAGACTCACCCCTCCACTTT
NA,NA,TRBJ1-1,TRBV21-1,CASSKSPWEGTATEAFF,TGTGCCAGCAGCAAATCCCCGTGGGAGGGGACTGCGACTGAAGCTTTCTTT
TRBD2,NA,TRBJ2-7,TRBV7-2,CASSFLAGGSYEQYF,TGTGCCAGCAGCTTTTTAGCGGGAGGCTCCTACGAGCAGTACTTC
TRBD2,NA,TRBJ2-7,TRBV13,CASSLAAGDLPEEQYF,TGTGCCAGCAGCCTGGCGGCGGGAGACCTCCCGGAGGAGCAGTACTTC
NA,NA,TRBJ2-7,TRBV19,CASILRGLGDVQPYYEQYF,TGTGCCAGTATCCTCAGGGGCCTGGGGGACGTACAACCCTACTACGAGCAGTACTTC
TRBD2,NA,TRBJ2-1,TRBV10-2,CASSRLAGGNEQFF,TGCGCCAGCAGTAGACTAGCGGGAGGAAATGAGCAGTTCTTC
TRBD2,NA,TRBJ2-7,TRBV25-1,CASRDGAGAYEQYF,TGTGCCAGCAGGGATGGAGCGGGGGCCTACGAGCAGTACTTC
NA,NA,TRBJ2-3,TRBV19,CASSLTDTQYF,TGTGCCAGTAGCCTAACAGATACGCAGTATTTT
NA,NA,TRBJ1-3,TRBV19,CASSKGTSGNTIYF,TGTGCCAGTAGTAAAGGGACCTCTGGAAACACCATATATTTT
NA,few,TRBJ2-7,TRBV10-3,CAVRAGSYEQYF,TGTGCCGTTCGGGCGGGTTCCTACGAGCAGTACTTC
NA,NA,TRBJ2-1,TRBV5-1,CASSLGSGDNEQFF,TGCGCCAGCAGCTTGGGGTCAGGGGACAATGAGCAGTTCTTC
TRBD2,NA,TRBJ2-2,TRBV5-1,CASSLEAGANTGELFF,TGCGCCAGCAGCTTGGAAGCGGGAGCGAACACCGGGGAGCTGTTTTTT
NA,NA,TRBJ2-1,TRBV5-6,CASSPLGDGDNEQFF,TGTGCCAGCAGCCCCTTGGGGGATGGAGACAATGAGCAGTTCTTC
NA,NA,TRBJ2-7,TRBV4-3,CASSPEQGYEQYF,TGCGCCAGCAGCCCAGAACAGGGTTACGAGCAGTACTTC
NA,few,TRBJ1-1,TRBV4-1,CASSHPLAAEAFF,TGCGCCAGCAGCCACCCACTGGCAGCTGAAGCTTTCTTT
TRBD1,few,TRBJ2-7,TRBV27,CASSLGDRGREQYF,TGTGCCAGCAGTTTGGGCGACAGGGGGCGCGAGCAGTACTTC
NA,few,TRBJ1-5,TRBV28,CASRPSGAGPLRGQPQHF,TGTGCCAGCCGTCCCTCGGGGGCAGGGCCCCTAAGAGGTCAGCCCCAGCATTTT
NA,NA,TRBJ2-7,TRBV19,CASSIGQFYEQYF,TGTGCCAGTAGTATTGGACAGTTCTACGAGCAGTACTTC
TRBD2,NA,TRBJ2-1,TRBV10-2,CASRIAGGLYEQFF,TGCGCCAGCAGAATAGCGGGAGGGCTCTATGAGCAGTTCTTC
NA,NA,TRBJ2-7,TRBV5-1,CASSGGTASDPYYEQYF,TGCGCCAGCAGCGGCGGGACAGCGTCTGACCCTTACTACGAGCAGTACTTC
TRBD1,NA,TRBJ1-5,TRBV7-9,CASSLGTGGSNQPQHF,TGTGCCAGCAGCTTAGGGACAGGGGGTAGCAATCAGCCCCAGCATTTT
TRBD2,NA,TRBJ2-3,TRBV18,CASSPQTSGSTDTQYF,TGTGCCAGCTCACCACAGACTAGCGGGAGCACAGATACGCAGTATTTT
TRBD2,NA,TRBJ2-1,TRBV19,CASSINSGRYEQFF,TGTGCCAGTAGTATAAATAGCGGGAGGTATGAGCAGTTCTTC
TRBD1,NA,TRBJ1-1,TRBV7-9,CASSRVGQGSNPNTEAFF,TGTGCCAGCAGCCGGGTAGGACAGGGTTCAAATCCAAACACTGAAGCTTTCTTT
TRBD2,NA,TRBJ2-3,TRBV14,CASSQVAGVDTQYF,TGTGCCAGCAGCCAAGTTGCGGGAGTGGATACGCAGTATTTT
TRBD2,NA,TRBJ2-1,TRBV5-4,CASSRGLAYYNEQFF,TGTGCCAGCAGCCGGGGACTAGCGTATTACAATGAGCAGTTCTTC
NA,once,TRBJ2-7,TRBV6-1,CASSEGGMGSYEQYF,TGTGCCAGCAGTGAAGGGGGGATGGGTTCCTACGAGCAGTACTTC
TRBD2,NA,TRBJ2-1,TRBV4-1,CASSQVGRFTYNEQFF,TGCGCCAGCAGCCAAGTCGGGAGGTTCACCTACAATGAGCAGTTCTTC
NA,NA,TRBJ1-5,TRBV7-9,CASSYDNSNQPQHF,TGTGCCAGCAGTTACGACAACAGCAATCAGCCCCAGCATTTT
NA,NA,TRBJ2-1,TRBV4-3,CASSQDVQRAYNEQFF,TGCGCCAGCAGCCAAGATGTACAGCGGGCCTACAATGAGCAGTTCTTC
NA,NA,TRBJ2-7,TRBV30,CAWSVHGGLGEQYF,TGTGCCTGGAGTGTACATGGGGGTCTGGGCGAGCAGTACTTC
NA,NA,TRBJ1-2,TRBV29-1,CSVEGVLGRNYGYTF,TGCAGCGTTGAAGGGGTATTGGGCCGGAATTATGGCTACACCTTC
NA,NA,TRBJ1-2,TRBV6-1,CASIQRANYGYTF,TGTGCCAGCATCCAGAGAGCTAACTATGGCTACACCTTC
NA,NA,TRBJ2-1,TRBV5-1,CASSLRSGDYNEQFF,TGCGCCAGCAGCTTGCGCAGCGGAGATTACAATGAGCAGTTCTTC
NA,few,TRBJ1-1,TRBV19,CASRLKSGATEAFF,TGTGCCAGTAGACTCAAGTCAGGGGCCACTGAAGCTTTCTTT
TRBD1,NA,TRBJ1-1,TRBV4-1,CASSLSPGTGAEAFF,TGCGCCAGCAGCCTCAGCCCCGGGACAGGGGCTGAAGCTTTCTTT
NA,NA,TRBJ2-1,TRBV11-2,CASSSRGGAVNAYNEQFF,TGTGCCAGCAGCTCCCGTGGAGGAGCGGTGAATGCCTACAATGAGCAGTTCTTC
TRBD1,NA,TRBJ2-7,TRBV6-5,CASSRDRSSYEQYF,TGTGCCAGCAGTAGGGACAGGAGCTCCTACGAGCAGTACTTC
TRBD2,once,TRBJ2-6,TRBV10-3,CAISLAGPSGANVLTF,TGTGCCATCAGTTTAGCGGGCCCCTCTGGGGCCAACGTCCTGACTTTC
TRBD1,NA,TRBJ2-2,TRBV7-9,CASSSSGQGWTGELFF,TGTGCCAGCAGCTCCTCTGGACAGGGTTGGACCGGGGAGCTGTTTTTT
TRBD2,NA,TRBJ2-7,TRBV7-9,CASSHGGRSRSEQYF,TGTGCCAGCAGCCACGGGGGGAGGAGTCGTAGCGAGCAGTACTTC
NA,NA,TRBJ2-5,TRBV5-4,CASSLAGLAETQYF,TGTGCCAGCAGCTTGGCAGGGCTAGCGGAGACCCAGTACTTC
NA,NA,TRBJ2-5,TRBV7-7,CASSSGALRGETQYF,TGTGCTAGCAGTTCCGGGGCACTACGGGGGGAGACCCAGTACTTC
NA,NA,TRBJ2-1,TRBV20-1,CSASRNEQFF,TGCAGTGCTAGCCGTAATGAGCAGTTCTTC
NA,few,TRBJ1-3,TRBV30,CAWSVGGNTIYF,TGTGCCTGGAGTGTAGGGGGGAACACCATATATTTT
TRBD2,NA,TRBJ2-1,TRBV15,CATSRARAGEIDEQFF,TGTGCCACCAGCAGAGCCCGAGCGGGAGAGATCGATGAGCAGTTCTTC
NA,NA,TRBJ2-5,TRBV6-5,CASSYSQGSLETQYF,TGTGCCAGCAGTTACTCTCAAGGGTCTCTGGAGACCCAGTACTTC
NA,NA,TRBJ2-2,TRBV9,CASSVAPLDTGELFF,TGTGCCAGCAGCGTAGCCCCTTTAGACACCGGGGAGCTGTTTTTT
TRBD1,NA,TRBJ2-2,TRBV19,CASCTGTGVTGELFF,TGTGCCAGTTGTACCGGGACAGGGGTCACCGGGGAGCTGTTTTTT
NA,NA,TRBJ1-1,TRBV28,CASIRSLNTEAFF,TGTGCCAGCATTCGAAGCCTGAACACTGAAGCTTTCTTT
NA,NA,TRBJ2-7,TRBV4-1,CASSQDRVEYYEQYF,TGCGCCAGCAGCCAAGACAGGGTGGAATACTACGAGCAGTACTTC
TRBD2,NA,TRBJ2-5,TRBV6-5,CASSSGTSGRMKTQYF,TGTGCCAGCAGTTCCGGGACTAGCGGGAGGATGAAGACCCAGTACTTC
TRBD2,NA,TRBJ2-5,TRBV9,CASSERVAGSQETQYF,TGTGCCAGCAGTGAGAGGGTAGCGGGAAGCCAAGAGACCCAGTACTTC
NA,once,TRBJ1-3,TRBV11-1,CASSSIRGRRGNTIYF,TGTGCCAGCAGCTCCATCAGGGGAAGAAGGGGAAACACCATATATTTT
TRBD2,NA,TRBJ2-7,TRBV28,CASSFPIPGTSGRALSYEQYF,TGTGCCAGCAGTTTTCCGATTCCCGGGACTAGCGGGAGGGCCTTATCCTACGAGCAGTACTTC
TRBD1,NA,TRBJ2-5,TRBV29-1,CSGTGGQETQYF,TGCAGCGGCACAGGGGGGCAAGAGACCCAGTACTTC
NA,few,TRBJ2-5,TRBV27,CASSYVDSLETQYF,TGTGCCAGCTCCTATGTTGACAGCCTAGAGACCCAGTACTTC
NA,NA,TRBJ2-7,TRBV20-1,CSARGSYEQYF,TGCAGTGCTAGGGGGAGCTACGAGCAGTACTTC